This T cell receptor beta chain comes out of a study of post-analysis software for immune sequencing data. Overall study results and limits: Samples from one preparation batch, clustered by F measure, grouped strongly together. Five TRBV segments, including TRBV5-6, TRBV5-1 and TRBV20-1, were more frequent in patients than controls.

This clonotype showed up many times. Its antigen remains unknown. This CDR3 has 15 amino acids. The trim removed 4 bases at V and 7 bases at J, leaving 6 bases unmatched. The V gene's germline CDR1 is MGHRA and CDR2 YSYEKL. Presence of unique molecular identifiers characterized the TCR beta cDNA libraries. TCRdb reanalysed the PCR reads using MiXCR and keeps one entry per CDR3 protein. The sample includes about 770,000 distinct CDR3 sequences, around 46% of them seen just once. The clonotype originates from a girl aged 10-17 years with multiple sclerosis. The chain couples TRBV4-1 to TRBJ2-4, with 11 bases identical to TRBD1. Sequenced: blood. The CDR3 DNA reads as TGCGCCAGCAGCCTTTCAGGGGACAGGGGGAACATTCAGTACTTC. Its translation: CASSLSGDRGNIQYF.